One sample yielded the 11 T cell receptor beta chains listed below, sequenced in a study of cytomegalovirus exposure and HLA in healthy donors. PCR employed 60 Vbeta and 13 Jbeta primers. Repertoires were generated with immunoSEQ multiplex PCR, while TCRdb's copy carries only in-frame clones and drops some. The sample lists under 250,000 clones, roughly 85% occurring once. The sequenced sample was PBMCs. The receptors here all came from a woman aged 50 to 60 in good health and CMV-seronegative.

The V and J genes are TRBV5-4 and TRBJ1-5; D is undetermined. CDR3 length: 16 amino acids. Germline CDR1 SGHNT, CDR2 YYREEE (reference sequence). The V end lost 4 bases, the J end lost 2 bases, and 16 bases lay between the germline ends. CDR3 loop: CASSDLGNTGNQPQHF. The CDR3 DNA follows: TGTGCCAGCAGCGACCTTGGCAATACAGGCAATCAGCCCCAGCATTTT.

On this clone itself: A junction boundary mismatches the germline segment, possibly from a read error. This sequence joins TRBV4-2 and TRBJ1-3; D may be TRBD1 (6 bases). Germline loops: CDR1 LGHNA, CDR2 YNFKEQ. The CDR3 consists of 16 residues. The CDR3 loop is CASSQDSQGSGNTICF. As DNA, the CDR3 is TGTGCCAGCAGCCAAGATAGTCAGGGGTCTGGAAACACCATATGTTTT.

The chain joins TRBV27 to TRBJ2-7; the match to TRBD2 covers 8 bases. Losses at the gene ends were 6 bases for V and 6 bases for J; bases not matched to a gene: 13. CDR1 MNHEY and CDR2 SMNVEV come from the germline V gene (reference sequence). The CDR3 loop spans 15 amino acids. DNA of the CDR3: TGTGCCAGCAGCCCCTCGTTAGCGGGAAGGGGCGAGCAGTACTTC. Residues: CASSPSLAGRGEQYF.

This clone is medium-sized in the sample. The CDR3, as DNA: TGTGCCAGTAGTATCCAGGGACTAGCGGGAGGGCCGAACACCGGGGAGCTGTTTTTT. Amino acids: CASSIQGLAGGPNTGELFF. V is TRBV19 and J is TRBJ2-2; 16 bases align to TRBD2. V gave up 3 bases and J gave up 0 bases; unmatched junction bases: 4. Germline CDR1 and CDR2: LNHDA and SQIVND (reference sequence). CDR3 size: 19 residues.

With regard to this clone: The CDR3 does not close with the conserved phenylalanine or tryptophan, likely indicating a read error. No DNA is shown, since the ends of the CDR3 on it are uncertain; the CDR3 is the one TCRdb lists. The rearrangement uses TRBV28 and TRBJ2-7; the table's D call of TRBD1 was not tested on the DNA. CDR1 and CDR2 from the germline V gene are MDHEN and SYDVKM. The CDR3 has 11 residues if both end residues are counted. Here the CDR3 reads CASTQGGGQGG.

This chain joins TRBV19 and TRBJ2-3; 7 positions agree with TRBD2. The CDR3 extends over 15 amino acids. CDR1 is LNHDA and CDR2 is SQIVND in the germline V gene (reference sequence). Trimming cost V 3 bases and J 2 bases; bases outside gene matches: 5. DNA of the CDR3: TGTGCCAGTAGTATTGTCGGGAGGATCACAGATACGCAGTATTTT. Translating gives CASSIVGRITDTQYF.

As to this clone: The CDR3 does not end in the conserved phenylalanine or tryptophan, so this is likely a read error. No DNA is shown, since the ends of the CDR3 on it are uncertain; the CDR3 is the one TCRdb lists. The CDR3 loop is CASSSPERY. The chain is built from TRBV11-2 and TRBJ1-2. The CDR3 is 9 residues long, counting both termini. Germline CDR1 SGHAT, CDR2 FQNNGV.

This chain connects TRBV27 to TRBJ2-6; D remains unclear. From germline, CDR1 is MNHEY and CDR2 SMNVEV (reference sequence). The V end lost 4 bases, the J end lost 0 bases, and 13 bases lay between the germline ends. CDR3 length: 17 residues. In DNA form, the CDR3 reads TGTGCCAGCAGTTCTCACTTCTCGAGCTCTGGGGCCAACGTCCTGACTTTC. This gives the protein CASSSHFSSSGANVLTF.

This clone was found a few times. V and J are TRBV6-1 and TRBJ2-5; D unresolved. The CDR3 spans 16 residues. The V end lost 0 bases, the J end lost 5 bases, and 16 bases lay between the germline ends. Germline CDR1 MNHNS, CDR2 SASEGT. This chain's CDR3 is CASSEASGSGWETQYF. The CDR3 nucleotides read TGTGCCAGCAGTGAAGCATCAGGATCTGGTTGGGAGACCCAGTACTTC.

This clone was found a few times. CDR3 region: CTSSQEGVSYRKQETQYF. Written as DNA, the CDR3 is TGCACCAGCAGCCAAGAAGGCGTTAGCTACAGGAAGCAAGAGACCCAGTACTTC. The chain combines TRBV1 with TRBJ2-5; TRBD1 is the table's D call and was not checked against the DNA. TRBV1 is flagged as a pseudogene. This CDR3 region has 18 residues.

This chain links TRBV11-2 with TRBJ1-1; D unclear. The CDR3 covers 14 residues. Germline CDR1 reads SGHAT; CDR2 reads FQNNGV. V lost 7 bases to trimming and J lost 1 base, with 13 bases between them. In nucleotides, the CDR3 is TGTGCCAGCACCCCTAGATATCAGAACACTGAAGCTTTCTTT. It codes for CASTPRYQNTEAFF. Filled out from reference TRBV11-2 and TRBJ1-1, the complete variable domain reads EAGVAQSPRYKIIEKRQSVAFWCNPISGHATLYWYQQILGQGPKLLIQFQNNGVVDDSQLPKDRFSAERLKGVDSTLKIQPAKLEDSAVYLCASTPRYQNTEAFFGQGTRLTVV.